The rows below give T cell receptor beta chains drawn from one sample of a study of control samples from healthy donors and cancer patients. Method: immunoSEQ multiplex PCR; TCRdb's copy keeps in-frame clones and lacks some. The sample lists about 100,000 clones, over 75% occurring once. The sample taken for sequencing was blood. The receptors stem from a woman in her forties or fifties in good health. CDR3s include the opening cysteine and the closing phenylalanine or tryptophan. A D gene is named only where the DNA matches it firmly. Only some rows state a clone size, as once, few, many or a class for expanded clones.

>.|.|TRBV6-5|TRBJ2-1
TGTGCCGCTAGGGGGAATGAGCAGTTCTTC
CAARGNEQFF
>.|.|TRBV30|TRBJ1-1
TGTGCCCGAACAGAAGGACAGCTGGAAGCTTTCTTT
CARTEGQLEAFF
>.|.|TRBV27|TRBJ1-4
TGTGCCAGCAGGGGGCTGATTGAAGCTAATGAAAAACTGTTTTTT
CASRGLIEANEKLFF
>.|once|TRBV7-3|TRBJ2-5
TGTGCCAGCAGCCCGTGGGGCGCCGGAGAGACCCAGTACTTC
CASSPWGAGETQYF
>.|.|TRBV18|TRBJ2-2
TGTGCCAGCTCCCGTGGACAGTCGAACACCGGGGAGCTGTTTTTT
CASSRGQSNTGELFF
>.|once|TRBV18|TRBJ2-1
TGTGCCAGCTCACCATCCCAGGGAAGGAATGAGCAGTTCTTC
CASSPSQGRNEQFF
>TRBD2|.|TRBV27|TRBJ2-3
TGTGCCAGCAGTCCCTCCGGGACTAGTCCCCCAGATACGCAGTATTTT
CASSPSGTSPPDTQYF
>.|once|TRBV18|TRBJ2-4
TGTGCCAGCTCACCCGCTGGACCCCCGGGAAACATTCAGTACTTC
CASSPAGPPGNIQYF
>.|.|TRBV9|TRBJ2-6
TGTGCCAGCAGCGTAGTTCCCTCCGGGGCCAACGTCCTGACTTTC
CASSVVPSGANVLTF
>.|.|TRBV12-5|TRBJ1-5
TGTGCTAGTGCCCCGGGGGGACCCAGCAATCAGCCCCAGCATTTT
CASAPGGPSNQPQHF
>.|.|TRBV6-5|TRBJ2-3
TGTGCCAGCAGTTATTTCAGGGGAGCAGATACGCAGTATTTT
CASSYFRGADTQYF
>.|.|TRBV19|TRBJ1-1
TGTGCCAGTAGTAGGGGGCTGAGCAGGAACACTGAAGCTTTCTTT
CASSRGLSRNTEAFF
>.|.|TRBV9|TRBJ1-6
TGTGCCAGCAGCATAACCGACACTCGTAGGTGGAATTCACCCCTCCACTTT
CASSITDTRRWNSPLHF
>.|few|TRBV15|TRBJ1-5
TGTGCCACCAGCAGAGCACAGAATAGCAATCAGCCCCAGCATTTT
CATSRAQNSNQPQHF
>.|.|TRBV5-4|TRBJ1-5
TGTGCCAGCAGCTTGGAACCGCACACAAGTCAGCCCCAGCATTTT
CASSLEPHTSQPQHF
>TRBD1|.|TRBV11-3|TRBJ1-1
TGTGCCAGCAGCCAGGGACAGAAGAACACTGAAGCTTTCTTT
CASSQGQKNTEAFF
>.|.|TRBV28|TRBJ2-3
TGTGCCAGCAGTTTCCTCACAGATACGCAGTATTTT
CASSFLTDTQYF
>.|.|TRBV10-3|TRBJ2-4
TGTGCCATCAGTGAGTCCGGGTTCAGCGGAAACATTCAGTACTTC
CAISESGFSGNIQYF
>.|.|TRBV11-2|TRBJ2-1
TGTGCCAGCAGCTTATGGTTAGGGGAGGTGAACAATGAGCAGTTCTTC
CASSLWLGEVNNEQFF
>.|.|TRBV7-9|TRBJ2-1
TGTGCCAGCAGCTTCCCGGGGACAAGGACCAATAACGATGAGCAGTTCTTC
CASSFPGTRTNNDEQFF
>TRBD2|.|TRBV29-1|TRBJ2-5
TGCAGCGTTGCCACTAGCGGGAGGGCCTCTTTCTCAGAGACCCAGTACTTC
CSVATSGRASFSETQYF
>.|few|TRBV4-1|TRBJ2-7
TGCGCCAGCAGCCAAGGAGGAGTTAGCTCCTACGAGCAGTACTTC
CASSQGGVSSYEQYF
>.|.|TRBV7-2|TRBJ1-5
TGTGCCAGCAGCTTAGCGGGCAGCAATCAGCCCCAGCATTTT
CASSLAGSNQPQHF
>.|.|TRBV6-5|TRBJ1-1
TGTGCCAGCAGTTACCCTATGTTGGGAAAGGGCACTGAAGCTTTCTTT
CASSYPMLGKGTEAFF
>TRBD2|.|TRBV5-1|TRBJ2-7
TGCGCCAGCAGCTTTGTTAGCGGGGGGGCCGACGAGCAGTACTTC
CASSFVSGGADEQYF
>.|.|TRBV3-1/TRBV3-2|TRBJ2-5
TGTGCCACCCTCAGGGGTAAGACCCAGTACTTC
CATLRGKTQYF
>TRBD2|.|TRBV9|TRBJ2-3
TGTGCCAGCAGCGCCACCGGGACTAGGTACACAGATACGCAGTATTTT
CASSATGTRYTDTQYF
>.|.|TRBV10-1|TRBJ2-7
TGCGCCAGCGGCACCAGTCCCTACGAGCAGTACTTC
CASGTSPYEQYF
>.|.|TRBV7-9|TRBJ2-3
TGTGCCAGCCTCTCGGGGGGCCTTTCAGATACGCAGTATTTT
CASLSGGLSDTQYF
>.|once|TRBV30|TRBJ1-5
TGTGCCTGGAGTGGACGTAATCAGCCCCAGCATTTT
CAWSGRNQPQHF